A single sample gave rise to the 30 T cell receptor beta chains below, sequenced in a study of cytomegalovirus exposure and HLA in healthy donors (dated by TCRdb to the late 2010s). Library preparation was by the immunoSEQ multiplex PCR assay. The multiplex PCR relied on a mix of 60 forward primers for TCR Vbeta segments and 13 reverse primers for TCR Jbeta segments. Here the immuneACCESS table is served through TCRdb, limited to in-frame sequences with V and J called. Missing clones are a known gap in these copies; in checked studies unresolved V genes cover under half, and the rest lacks a known reason. This sample has tens of thousands of clones in its table, and 65% to 85% of those were observed once. About 16% of the sample is taken by the ten largest. Sequencing input: PBMCs. The receptors shown here come from a middle-aged woman in good health and CMV-seropositive.

A few counts support this clone. The genes are TRBV7-2 and TRBJ1-2; TRBD1 is a possible D gene (5 bases). This CDR3 has 13 amino acids. The V end was cut by 1 base, the J end by 6 bases, with 9 bases between. Germline values: CDR1 SGHTA, CDR2 FQGNSA. For the CDR3, the DNA is TGTGCCAGCAGCTTAGTCAGGGTTCATGGCTACACCTTC. Protein sequence: CASSLVRVHGYTF.

This chain uses TRBV5-4 with TRBJ1-1, with D perhaps TRBD1 (6 bases). The CDR3 totals 15 residues. Trimming stripped 3 bases from V and 0 bases from J, with 12 bases between. Germline-derived CDR1 and CDR2 are SGHNT and YYREEE (reference sequence). The CDR3 bases are TGTGCCAGCAGCTATGGACAGCTAATGAACACTGAAGCTTTCTTT. Its protein is CASSYGQLMNTEAFF.

The chain employs TRBV6-6 and TRBJ1-1; 7 nucleotides line up with TRBD1. CDR3 length equals 16 residues. The V gene's germline CDR1 is MNHNY and CDR2 SVGAGI (reference sequence). Trimming at V came to 5 bases and at J to 1 base, leaving 10 bases not matched to a gene. The CDR3 loop is CASSRGDSLPNTEAFF. Here the CDR3 DNA reads TGTGCCAGCAGTAGAGGGGACAGTCTACCGAACACTGAAGCTTTCTTT.

The rearrangement uses TRBV2 and TRBJ1-4; 7 bases line up with TRBD1. V was clipped by 9 bases and J by 4 bases; unmatched bases: 5. Germline CDR1 is SNHLY and CDR2 is FYNNEI. CDR3 size: 13 residues. The CDR3 protein is CASNRGNNEKLFF. CDR3 nucleotide sequence: TGTGCCAGTAACAGGGGAAATAATGAAAAACTGTTTTTT. The full variable domain, its missing parts supplied by reference TRBV2 and TRBJ1-4, is EPEVTQTPSHQVTQMGQEVILRCVPISNHLYFYWYRQILGQKVEFLVSFYNNEISEKSEIFDDQFSVERPDGSNFTLKIRSTKLEDSAMYFCASNRGNNEKLFFGSGTQLSVL.

The CDR3: CASSHTSTTDTQYF. The CDR3 nucleotides are TGTGCCAGTAGCCACACTAGTACCACAGATACGCAGTATTTT. The chain links TRBV19 to TRBJ2-3; maybe TRBD2 (5 bases). V gave up 6 bases and J gave up 2 bases, with 12 bases separating them. The CDR3 contains 14 residues. In germline, CDR1 is LNHDA, CDR2 SQIVND (reference sequence).

The chain has TRBV5-4 and TRBJ2-7; TRBD1 is a possible D gene (5 bases). V was trimmed by 0 bases and J by 4 bases, leaving 14 bases between them. Germline lookup yields CDR1 SGHNT and CDR2 YYREEE (reference sequence). This CDR3 has 15 residues. This CDR3 reads CASSLGPTAPYEQYF. The CDR3 DNA follows: TGTGCCAGCAGCTTGGGGCCGACAGCCCCATACGAGCAGTACTTC.

The chain is built from TRBV5-1 and TRBJ1-2; no clear D gene. The CDR3 is 16 amino acids. Germline V gene data show CDR1 as SGHRS and CDR2 as YFSETQ. The V gene lost 4 bases and the J gene lost 0 bases, with 16 bases spanning the gap. In DNA, the CDR3 is TGCGCCAGCAGCCCCGGGGAGGCAGCAGCTAACTATGGCTACACCTTC. Translating it yields CASSPGEAAANYGYTF. Complete variable domain (other parts from reference TRBV5-1 and TRBJ1-2): KAGVTQTPRYLIKTRGQQVTLSCSPISGHRSVSWYQQTPGQGLQFLFEYFSETQRNKGNFPGRFSGRQFSNSRSEMNVSTLELGDSALYLCASSPGEAAANYGYTFGSGTRLTVV.

J is TRBJ2-1 and V is TRBV7-2, with 13 bases lining up with TRBD2. The CDR3 consists of 17 residues. The V segment lost 4 bases and the J segment 5 bases; nucleotides outside the gene matches: 8. CDR1 is SGHTA and CDR2 is FQGNSA in the germline V gene. In DNA form, the CDR3 reads TGTGCCAGCAGCTCTTCCCGGACTAGCGGGGGAAACAATGAGCAGTTCTTC. Translation: CASSSSRTSGGNNEQFF. Full variable domain (remainder filled in from reference TRBV7-2 and TRBJ2-1): GAGVSQSPSNKVTEKGKDVELRCDPISGHTALYWYRQSLGQGLEFLIYFQGNSAPDKSGLPSDRFSAERTGGSVSTLTIQRTQQEDSAVYLCASSSSRTSGGNNEQFFGPGTRLTVL.

CDR3 in amino acids: CASSYLGTAGGNTEAFF. In DNA, the CDR3 is TGCGCCAGCAGCTATTTGGGAACAGCGGGTGGGAACACTGAAGCTTTCTTT. The chain combines TRBV5-1 with TRBJ1-1; D not certain. V lost 3 bases to trimming and J lost 1 base, with 19 bases between them. The CDR3 is 17 amino acids. Germline V gene data show CDR1 as SGHRS and CDR2 as YFSETQ. Full variable domain (remainder filled in from reference TRBV5-1 and TRBJ1-1): KAGVTQTPRYLIKTRGQQVTLSCSPISGHRSVSWYQQTPGQGLQFLFEYFSETQRNKGNFPGRFSGRQFSNSRSEMNVSTLELGDSALYLCASSYLGTAGGNTEAFFGQGTRLTVV.

The rearrangement uses TRBV5-5 and TRBJ1-5; D is undetermined. Germline-derived CDR1 and CDR2 are SGHKS and YYEKEE (reference sequence). The CDR3 runs to 16 residues. V lost 1 base, J lost 2 bases, and 13 bases lay in between. CDR3 protein: CASSLLSDLGNQPQHF. In DNA, the CDR3 is TGTGCCAGCAGCTTGTTGTCAGATCTCGGCAATCAGCCCCAGCATTTT.

This clone was seen many times. The chain carries TRBV7-8 and TRBJ2-6; 11 bases are a match to TRBD2. This CDR3 spans 19 amino acids. CDR1 and CDR2 from the germline V gene are SGHVS and FQNEAQ. V was pared by 5 bases and J by 2 bases, with 11 bases of the junction left unmatched. The CDR3 loop reads CASSPELAGVTPGANVLTF. In DNA, the CDR3 is TGTGCCAGCAGCCCGGAACTAGCGGGAGTCACACCTGGGGCCAACGTCCTGACTTTC.

V is TRBV5-1 and J is TRBJ1-1; D gene unclear. Germline CDR1 reads SGHRS; CDR2 reads YFSETQ. The CDR3 extends over 13 amino acids. Trimming stripped 5 bases from V and 6 bases from J, with 14 bases between. The chain's CDR3 is CASRQSTVAEAFF. CDR3 sequence (DNA): TGCGCCAGCAGACAATCAACAGTTGCTGAAGCTTTCTTT.

The chain carries TRBV4-3 and TRBJ2-3, with 11 bases matching TRBD2. From germline, CDR1 is LGHNA and CDR2 YSLEER. Unmatched junction bases numbered 3, after V lost 1 base and J lost 0 bases. This CDR3 has 17 residues. The CDR3 DNA reads TGCGCCAGCAGCCAAGTCACTAGCGGGAGAAGCACAGATACGCAGTATTTT. Translation gives CASSQVTSGRSTDTQYF.

This clone came up a few times. This rearrangement joins TRBV28 to TRBJ1-2, with 10 bases aligning to TRBD1. The CDR3 covers 14 residues. The V gene end was trimmed by 11 bases and the J gene end by 8 bases; junction bases not matched to a gene: 14. Looked up from germline, CDR1 is MDHEN and CDR2 is SYDVKM. CDR3: CAGQSTGTGVGYTF. The CDR3 nucleotides read TGTGCCGGCCAGTCCACCGGGACAGGGGTCGGCTACACCTTC.

This chain links TRBV29-1 with TRBJ2-7; 13 bases line up with TRBD2. Germline CDR1 is SQVTM and CDR2 is ANQGSEA. The CDR3 covers 19 residues. The V and J ends lost 6 bases and 0 bases, in that order; junction bases with no gene match: 17. CDR3 nucleotide sequence: TGCAGCGTCAGACAGGGGCCCCCGGGACTAGCGGGACTCTCCTACGAGCAGTACTTC. Amino acid sequence: CSVRQGPPGLAGLSYEQYF.

The chain links TRBV7-9 to TRBJ2-5; TRBD2 aligns across 7 bases. The J call is in doubt because the DNA end fits TRBJ2-7 better. CDR3 length equals 15 residues. Germline V gene data show CDR1 as SEHNR and CDR2 as FQNEAQ (reference sequence). The CDR3 here is CASTPPGGSSYEQYF. CDR3 nucleotide sequence: TGTGCCAGCACTCCCCCGGGGGGTAGCTCCTACGAGCAGTACTTC.

This chain links TRBV5-1 with TRBJ2-7; 10 bases fit TRBD2. Germline V gene lookup returns CDR1 SGHRS and CDR2 YFSETQ. J lost 2 bases, V lost 5 bases, and 7 bases had no gene match. The CDR3 runs to 15 residues. The CDR3 sequence: CASSRIAGGTYEQYF. CDR3 nucleotide sequence: TGCGCCAGCAGTCGTATAGCGGGGGGAACCTACGAGCAGTACTTC.

V and J are TRBV30 and TRBJ1-1, with 8 bases fitting TRBD1. V trimming: 1 base; J trimming: 5 bases; junction bases outside the gene matches: 9. The germline V gene encodes CDR1 GTSNPN and CDR2 SVGIG (reference sequence). The CDR3 is 15 residues long. CDR3 amino acids: CAWSGKTGDQTEAFF. CDR3 DNA: TGTGCCTGGAGTGGCAAGACAGGGGATCAGACTGAAGCTTTCTTT.

The chain links TRBV4-2 to TRBJ2-5; 12 bases map to TRBD2. Germline lookup yields CDR1 LGHNA and CDR2 YNFKEQ. Trimming removed 1 base from V and 5 bases from J; junction bases left unmatched: 5. The length of the CDR3 is 16 residues. CDR3 sequence: CASSQGLAGGWETQYF. CDR3 in DNA: TGTGCCAGCAGCCAAGGGCTAGCGGGGGGGTGGGAGACCCAGTACTTC.

The chain recombines TRBV29-1 with TRBJ2-5, with TRBD2 as a possible D gene (6 bases). The CDR3 covers 15 residues. Germline V gene data show CDR1 as SQVTM and CDR2 as ANQGSEA. Trimming took off 4 bases at V and 4 bases at J, with 19 bases between the two ends. This CDR3 is CSVGATRRAGETQYF. The CDR3 nucleotides are TGCAGCGTTGGGGCGACAAGGAGGGCCGGAGAGACCCAGTACTTC.

Here the CDR3 DNA reads TGTGCCAGCAGCTATGGACTAGCGAGTACCCAGTACTTC. Encoded protein: CASSYGLASTQYF. The chain combines TRBV6-5 with TRBJ2-5, with 9 bases identical to TRBD2. The trim removed 6 bases at V and 8 bases at J, leaving 7 bases unmatched. Germline CDR1 is MNHEY and CDR2 is SVGAGI. This CDR3 contains 13 residues.

This clone was observed a few times. The V call is TRBV7-9, the J call TRBJ2-7; 7 bases agree with TRBD2. V gave up 7 bases and J gave up 0 bases; unmatched junction bases: 9. The CDR3 is 15 amino acids. In germline, CDR1 is SEHNR, CDR2 FQNEAQ (reference sequence). The CDR3 region is CASTPPGGSSYEQYF. CDR3 sequence (DNA): TGTGCCAGCACTCCCCCGGGGGGTAGCTCCTACGAGCAGTACTTC.

The chain recombines TRBV5-8 with TRBJ1-2, with D unresolved. This CDR3 region has 13 residues. CDR1 is SGHTS, CDR2 YDEGEE, per germline. V lost 2 bases and J 1 base, leaving 6 bases between the germline ends. The CDR3 DNA is TGTGCCAGCAGCTTCCGGTATAACTATGGCTACACCTTC. It specifies CASSFRYNYGYTF.

In its sample, this clone was seen once. The rearrangement uses TRBV6-5 and TRBJ1-2, with D hard to call. The CDR3 is 14 amino acids. Between the trimmed V and J ends, which lost 0 bases and 8 bases, there was a span of 13 bases. Germline CDR1 is MNHEY and CDR2 is SVGAGI. CDR3 residues: CASSYSKNAGGYTF. DNA for the CDR3: TGTGCCAGCAGTTACTCGAAGAATGCAGGCGGCTACACCTTC.

The chain uses TRBV7-2 and TRBJ1-5; no firm D call. From germline, CDR1 is SGHTA and CDR2 FQGNSA. The germline V and J ends were trimmed by 5 bases and 1 base, with 12 bases remaining between them. This CDR3 contains 15 residues. The CDR3 coding sequence is TGTGCCAGCAGCCCGGCGGGTAGAAGCAATCAGCCCCAGCATTTT. Protein sequence: CASSPAGRSNQPQHF.

J is TRBJ2-7 and V is TRBV2; D uncertain. The CDR3 spans 15 residues. Trimming pared 1 base from V and 2 bases from J, leaving 12 bases between. Germline-derived CDR1 and CDR2 are SNHLY and FYNNEI. The DNA of the CDR3 is TGTGCCAGCAGTGAAGGGTTCTTGGGCCCCTACGAGCAGTACTTC. This translates into CASSEGFLGPYEQYF. Full variable domain (remainder filled in from reference TRBV2 and TRBJ2-7): EPEVTQTPSHQVTQMGQEVILRCVPISNHLYFYWYRQILGQKVEFLVSFYNNEISEKSEIFDDQFSVERPDGSNFTLKIRSTKLEDSAMYFCASSEGFLGPYEQYFGPGTRLTVT.

The chain recombines TRBV6-5 with TRBJ2-1; tentative D call: TRBD2 (6 bases). V was pared by 4 bases and J by 3 bases, with 10 bases between. The germline V gene encodes CDR1 MNHEY and CDR2 SVGAGI. The CDR3 contains 14 residues. CDR3 in DNA: TGTGCCAGCAGTTCTAACGGGGGCTACAATGAGCAGTTCTTC. Protein: CASSSNGGYNEQFF.

The rearrangement links TRBV6-1 to TRBJ2-7, with 7 bases identical to TRBD1. Per the germline V gene, CDR1 is MNHNS and CDR2 is SASEGT. The V gene end was trimmed by 6 bases and the J gene end by 2 bases; junction bases not matched to a gene: 4. This CDR3 is built from 13 residues. The CDR3 spells CASSRDSPYEQYF. The CDR3 region has the DNA TGTGCCAGCAGCAGGGACAGCCCCTACGAGCAGTACTTC.

As concerns this clone: A far larger clone lies a single base away; this is likely a read error. No conserved phenylalanine or tryptophan is present at the end of the CDR3, so a read error is the likely explanation. This rearrangement joins TRBV11-2 to TRBJ2-3; 10 nucleotides match TRBD1. Germline V gene sequence: CDR1 SGHAT, CDR2 FQNNGV. The CDR3 covers 15 residues. V lost 5 bases to trimming and J lost 8 bases; unmatched junction nucleotides: 10. CDR3 loop: CASSVPGQGLGTQYV. The DNA of the CDR3 is TGTGCCAGCAGCGTGCCGGGACAGGGGTTGGGTACGCAGTATGTT.

The CDR3 nucleotides read TGTGCCAGTAGTATTGGTCGGAGCACTGAAGCTTTCTTT. As protein: CASSIGRSTEAFF. The V and J genes are TRBV19 and TRBJ1-1; no reliable D call. V shed 3 bases and J shed 4 bases, with 9 bases lying between them. This CDR3 spans 13 amino acids. Germline V CDR1 and CDR2: LNHDA, SQIVND (reference sequence).